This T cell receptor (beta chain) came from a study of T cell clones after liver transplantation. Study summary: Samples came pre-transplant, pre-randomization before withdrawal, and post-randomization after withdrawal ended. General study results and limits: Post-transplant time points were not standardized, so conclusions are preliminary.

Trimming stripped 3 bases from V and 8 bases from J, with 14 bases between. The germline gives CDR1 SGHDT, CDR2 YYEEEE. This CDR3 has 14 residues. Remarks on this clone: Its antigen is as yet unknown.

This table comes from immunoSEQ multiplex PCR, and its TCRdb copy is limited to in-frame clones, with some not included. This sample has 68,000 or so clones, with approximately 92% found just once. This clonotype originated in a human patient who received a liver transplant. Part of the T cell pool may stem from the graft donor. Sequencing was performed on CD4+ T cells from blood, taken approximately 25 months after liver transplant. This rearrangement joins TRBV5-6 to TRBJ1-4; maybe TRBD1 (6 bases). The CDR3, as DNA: TGTGCCAGCAGCTCTTCTAACAGGGAAGAAAAACTGTTTTTT. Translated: CASSSSNREEKLFF.